These 11 T cell receptor beta chains came from one sample sequenced in a study of PD-1 blockade in classical Hodgkin lymphoma (dated by TCRdb to about 2020). Receptor amplification or capture employed the immunoSEQ multiplex PCR assay. The table was pulled from immuneACCESS by TCRdb, which kept in-frame rearrangements only. Such tables lose some clones; where checked, under half of the loss comes from unresolved V genes, and the rest has no known cause. A total of tens of thousands of clones appear in this sample, approximately 89% of them only once. The top ten clonotypes cover about 10% of the sample. The label giving this sample's time point can be read as: cycle 2 day 1 (C2D1) of nivolumab. All trial patients had relapsed after autologous stem cell transplantation, with cohorts A, B and C differing in prior brentuximab vedotin exposure. The sequencing used peripheral blood mononuclear cells (PBMCs), collected before the second cycle of nivolumab. These TCRs come from a human donor with classical Hodgkin lymphoma.

The chain is built from TRBV5-1 and TRBJ2-3; 16 bases align to TRBD2. The CDR3 runs to 20 residues. With V trimmed by 5 bases and J by 3 bases, 15 bases remained unmatched. Germline V gene lookup returns CDR1 SGHRS and CDR2 YFSETQ. The CDR3 region is CASRSPGLAGGPEGTDTQYF. DNA of the CDR3: TGCGCCAGCAGATCCCCGGGACTAGCGGGAGGGCCTGAAGGAACAGATACGCAGTATTTT. The full variable domain, completed using reference TRBV5-1 and TRBJ2-3, is KAGVTQTPRYLIKTRGQQVTLSCSPISGHRSVSWYQQTPGQGLQFLFEYFSETQRNKGNFPGRFSGRQFSNSRSEMNVSTLELGDSALYLCASRSPGLAGGPEGTDTQYFGPGTRLTVL.

This chain links TRBV28 with TRBJ2-7, with D possibly being TRBD1 (5 bases). Per germline, CDR1 MDHEN and CDR2 SYDVKM. V dropped 6 bases and J dropped 0 bases, with 12 bases sitting between them. This CDR3 has 14 amino acids. This CDR3 is CASSPQGYSYEQYF. In DNA, the CDR3 is TGTGCCAGCAGCCCTCAGGGCTACTCCTACGAGCAGTACTTC.

The V and J genes are TRBV2 and TRBJ2-7; D is perhaps TRBD1 or TRBD2 (5 bases each). Looked up from germline, CDR1 is SNHLY and CDR2 is FYNNEI. This CDR3 has 12 residues. The V end was cut by 9 bases, the J end by 2 bases, with 11 bases between. The chain's CDR3 is CASRGVAYEQYF. CDR3 DNA sequence: TGTGCCAGTCGAGGGGTGGCCTACGAGCAGTACTTC. Supplemented by reference TRBV2 and TRBJ2-7, the full variable domain reads EPEVTQTPSHQVTQMGQEVILRCVPISNHLYFYWYRQILGQKVEFLVSFYNNEISEKSEIFDDQFSVERPDGSNFTLKIRSTKLEDSAMYFCASRGVAYEQYFGPGTRLTVT.

The chain links TRBV20-1 to TRBJ1-2; no clear D. The ends were cut back, 5 bases at V and 5 bases at J, with 6 bases in the middle. Germline V gene data show CDR1 as DFQATT and CDR2 as SNEGSKA (reference sequence). The CDR3 runs to 10 residues. CDR3 DNA: TGCAGTGCTCAGGATTATGGCTACACCTTC. It yields the protein CSAQDYGYTF.

The V and J genes are TRBV5-1 and TRBJ1-1; no definite D call. Germline V gene sequence: CDR1 SGHRS, CDR2 YFSETQ. The CDR3 contains 13 residues. The germline V and J ends were trimmed by 4 bases and 2 bases, with 9 bases remaining between them. The CDR3 here is CASSNDPNTEAFF. The CDR3 coding sequence is TGCGCCAGCAGCAATGACCCAAACACTGAAGCTTTCTTT.

CDR3 protein: CASSSGTNKYEQYF. DNA for the CDR3: TGCGCCAGCAGCTCCGGGACGAATAAATACGAGCAGTACTTC. The rearrangement joins TRBV5-1 to TRBJ2-7; the D call may be TRBD1 or TRBD2 (5 bases each). The CDR3 consists of 14 residues. Germline-derived CDR1 and CDR2 are SGHRS and YFSETQ. V dropped 3 bases and J dropped 4 bases, with 14 bases sitting between them.

This rearrangement joins TRBV19 to TRBJ2-1; 8 bases align to TRBD2. V shed 8 bases and J 5 bases; nucleotides not matched to a gene: 8. CDR3 length: 14 amino acids. The germline CDR1 and CDR2 sequences are LNHDA and SQIVND (reference sequence). CDR3 sequence: CASGRGAQNNEQFF. The CDR3 region has the DNA TGTGCCAGTGGGCGGGGGGCGCAAAACAATGAGCAGTTCTTC.

The rearrangement links TRBV19 to TRBJ2-3, with 8 bases matching TRBD2. V gave up 2 bases and J gave up 6 bases; unmatched junction bases: 7. From germline, CDR1 is LNHDA and CDR2 SQIVND (reference sequence). The CDR3 sequence is 15 residues long. Written as DNA, the CDR3 is TGTGCCAGTAGTATAAGACTAGCGCCACAGGATACGCAGTATTTT. Amino acid sequence: CASSIRLAPQDTQYF.

This rearrangement joins TRBV28 to TRBJ1-4; 11 bases align to TRBD1. In germline, CDR1 is MDHEN, CDR2 SYDVKM. This CDR3 spans 17 amino acids. Trimming at V came to 7 bases and at J to 2 bases, leaving 9 bases not matched to a gene. The CDR3: CASTGGTGGPTNEKLFF. CDR3 DNA sequence: TGTGCCAGCACTGGGGGGACAGGGGGGCCCACTAATGAAAAACTGTTTTTT. The full variable domain, rest sourced from reference TRBV28 and TRBJ1-4, is DVKVTQSSRYLVKRTGEKVFLECVQDMDHENMFWYRQDPGLGLRLIYFSYDVKMKEKGDIPEGYSVSREKKERFSLILESASTNQTSMYLCASTGGTGGPTNEKLFFGSGTQLSVL.

The chain links TRBV28 to TRBJ2-7; D is uncertain. Germline CDR1 is MDHEN and CDR2 is SYDVKM. V shed 2 bases and J shed 2 bases, with 13 bases lying between them. The CDR3 has 15 amino acids. The CDR3 coding sequence is TGTGCCAGCAGTTTACTCTACCGAGAGACCTACGAGCAGTACTTC. Translation gives CASSLLYRETYEQYF.

The chain recombines TRBV5-1 with TRBJ1-1; D gene uncertain. This CDR3 is 12 amino acids long. Between the trimmed V and J ends, which lost 4 bases and 5 bases, there was a span of 9 bases. Germline lookup yields CDR1 SGHRS and CDR2 YFSETQ. The CDR3 DNA reads TGCGCCAGCAGCAAGGGAGATACTGAAGCTTTCTTT. Translating it yields CASSKGDTEAFF.